Reported below is one T cell receptor beta chain. The antigen is not known. This record belongs to a study of cytomegalovirus exposure and HLA in healthy donors. This PCR relied on a set of 60 Vbeta primers and 13 Jbeta primers. TCRdb's copy holds only in-frame clones and misses some; the assay was immunoSEQ multiplex PCR. Of roughly 97,000 clones listed, around 85% are singletons. The CDR3 runs 12 residues. Germline values: CDR1 MDHEN, CDR2 SYDVKM. V was shortened by 3 bases and J by 2 bases, with 4 bases between the two germline ends. General study points: According to reports, the classifier identified cytomegalovirus status with high specificity and sensitivity. Overall, roughly 150 TCR beta chains were annotated as cytomegalovirus-associated. Three chains linked to CMV were shown in vitro to be specific for CMV antigens. An apparent linkage of common viral pathogens to several of the most significant clusters emerged in a later analysis.

The sequence derives from a man aged 40-55 years in good health and CMV-seropositive. Material for sequencing was PBMCs. The chain links TRBV28 to TRBJ1-2, with unresolved D. The CDR3 here is CASSFRNYGYTF. The DNA of the CDR3 is TGTGCCAGCAGTTTCAGGAACTATGGCTACACCTTC.